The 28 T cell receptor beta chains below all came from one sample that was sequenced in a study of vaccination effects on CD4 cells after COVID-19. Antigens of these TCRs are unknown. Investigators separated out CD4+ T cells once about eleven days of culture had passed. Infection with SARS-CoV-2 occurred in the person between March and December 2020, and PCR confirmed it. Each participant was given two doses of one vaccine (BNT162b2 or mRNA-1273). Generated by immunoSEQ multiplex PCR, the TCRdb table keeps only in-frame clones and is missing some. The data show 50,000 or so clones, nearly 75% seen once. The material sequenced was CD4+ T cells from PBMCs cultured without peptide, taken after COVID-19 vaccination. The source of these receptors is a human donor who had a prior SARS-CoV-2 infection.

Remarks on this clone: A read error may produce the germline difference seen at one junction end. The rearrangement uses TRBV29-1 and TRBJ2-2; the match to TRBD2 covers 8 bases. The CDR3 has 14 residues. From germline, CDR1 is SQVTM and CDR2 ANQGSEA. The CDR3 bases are TGCGGCGTTGCTCCGGGGGGGGTGGGCGGGGAGCTGTTTTTT. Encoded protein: CGVAPGGVGGELFF.

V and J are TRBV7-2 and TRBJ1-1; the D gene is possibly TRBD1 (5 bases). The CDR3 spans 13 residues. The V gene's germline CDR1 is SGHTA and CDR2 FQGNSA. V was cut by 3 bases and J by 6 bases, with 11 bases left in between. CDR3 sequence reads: CASSFSGLAEAFF. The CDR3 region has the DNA TGTGCCAGCAGCTTCTCAGGGTTGGCTGAAGCTTTCTTT.

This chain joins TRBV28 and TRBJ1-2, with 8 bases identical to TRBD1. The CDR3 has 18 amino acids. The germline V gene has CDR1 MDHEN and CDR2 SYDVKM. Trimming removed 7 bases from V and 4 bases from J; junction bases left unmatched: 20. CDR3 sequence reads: CASKVRWTGSGPPYGYTF. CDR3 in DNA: TGTGCCAGCAAAGTTAGATGGACAGGGTCGGGACCTCCCTATGGCTACACCTTC.

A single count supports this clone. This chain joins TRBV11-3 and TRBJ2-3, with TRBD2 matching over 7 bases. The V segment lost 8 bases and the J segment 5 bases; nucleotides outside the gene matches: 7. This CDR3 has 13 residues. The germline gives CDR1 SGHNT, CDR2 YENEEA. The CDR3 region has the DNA TGTGCCAGCGCCCGGCGGGAGAGAGATACGCAGTATTTT. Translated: CASARRERDTQYF.

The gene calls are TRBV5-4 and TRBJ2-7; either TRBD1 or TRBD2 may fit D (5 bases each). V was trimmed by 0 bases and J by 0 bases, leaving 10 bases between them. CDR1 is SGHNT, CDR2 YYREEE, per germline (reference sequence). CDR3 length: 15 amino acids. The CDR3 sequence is CASSLGGASSYEQYF. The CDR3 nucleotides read TGTGCCAGCAGCTTGGGAGGGGCCAGCTCCTACGAGCAGTACTTC.

Here the CDR3 DNA reads TGTGCCAGCAGCTTGGGGCCCGTAGTCCCCTATGGCTACACCTTC. Amino acid sequence: CASSLGPVVPYGYTF. The chain links TRBV5-6 to TRBJ1-2; the D is unclear. Germline V gene lookup returns CDR1 SGHDT and CDR2 YYEEEE. V lost 0 bases to trimming and J lost 4 bases, with 13 bases between them. The CDR3 spans 15 residues.

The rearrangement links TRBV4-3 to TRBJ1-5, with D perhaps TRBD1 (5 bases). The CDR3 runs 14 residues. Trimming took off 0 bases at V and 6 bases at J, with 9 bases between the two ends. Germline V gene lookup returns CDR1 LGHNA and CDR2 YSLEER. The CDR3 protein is CASSQERGGQPQHF. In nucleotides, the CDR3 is TGCGCCAGCAGCCAAGAGCGGGGCGGTCAGCCCCAGCATTTT.

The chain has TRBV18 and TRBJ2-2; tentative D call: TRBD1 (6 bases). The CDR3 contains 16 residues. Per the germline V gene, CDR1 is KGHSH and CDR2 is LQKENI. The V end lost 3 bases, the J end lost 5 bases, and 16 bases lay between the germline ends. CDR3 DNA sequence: TGTGCCAGCTCACCGAACTCAGACAGGTTGACCGGGGAGCTGTTTTTT. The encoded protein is CASSPNSDRLTGELFF.

The CDR3 reads CASSLVGTGGASYGYTF. The CDR3 nucleotides are TGTGCCAGCAGCTTAGTAGGGACAGGGGGCGCTAGCTATGGCTACACCTTC. The rearrangement joins TRBV7-8 to TRBJ1-2; 12 bases align to TRBD1. Per germline, CDR1 SGHVS and CDR2 FQNEAQ. The CDR3 runs 17 residues. Losses at the gene ends were 1 base for V and 4 bases for J; bases not matched to a gene: 7. Full variable domain (remainder filled in from reference TRBV7-8 and TRBJ1-2): GAGVSQSPRYKVAKRGQDVALRCDPISGHVSLFWYQQALGQGPEFLTYFQNEAQLDKSGLPSDRFFAERPEGSVSTLKIQRTQQEDSAVYLCASSLVGTGGASYGYTFGSGTRLTVV.

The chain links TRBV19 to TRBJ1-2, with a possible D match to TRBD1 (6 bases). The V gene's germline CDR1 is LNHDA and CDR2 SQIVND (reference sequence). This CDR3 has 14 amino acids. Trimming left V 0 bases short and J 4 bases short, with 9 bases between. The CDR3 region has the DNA TGTGCCAGTAGTATAGAACAGGACAGCTATGGCTACACCTTC. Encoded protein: CASSIEQDSYGYTF.

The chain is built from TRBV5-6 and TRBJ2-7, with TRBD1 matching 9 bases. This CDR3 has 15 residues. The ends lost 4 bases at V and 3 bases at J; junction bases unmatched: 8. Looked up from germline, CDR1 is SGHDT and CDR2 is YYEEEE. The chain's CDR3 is CASSVFRDRDYEQYF. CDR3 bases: TGTGCCAGCAGCGTATTCCGGGACAGGGACTACGAGCAGTACTTC.

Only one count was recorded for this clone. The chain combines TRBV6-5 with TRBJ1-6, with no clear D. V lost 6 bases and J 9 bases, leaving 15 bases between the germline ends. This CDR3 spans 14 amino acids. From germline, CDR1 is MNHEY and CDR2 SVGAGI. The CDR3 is CASSPGRRVSPLHF. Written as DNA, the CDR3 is TGTGCCAGCAGCCCAGGTCGGAGGGTTTCACCCCTCCACTTT.

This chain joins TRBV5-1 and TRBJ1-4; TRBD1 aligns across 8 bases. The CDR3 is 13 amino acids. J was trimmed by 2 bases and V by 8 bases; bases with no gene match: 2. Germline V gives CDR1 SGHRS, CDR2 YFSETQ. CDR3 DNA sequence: TGCGCCAGGCGGACAGGGACTAATGAAAAACTGTTTTTT. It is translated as CARRTGTNEKLFF.

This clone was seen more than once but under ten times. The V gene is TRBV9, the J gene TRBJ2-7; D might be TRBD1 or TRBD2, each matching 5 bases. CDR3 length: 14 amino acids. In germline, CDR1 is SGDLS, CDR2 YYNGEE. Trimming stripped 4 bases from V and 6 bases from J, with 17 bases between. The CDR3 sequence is CASSPRIDSGEQYF. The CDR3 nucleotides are TGTGCCAGCAGCCCCCGGATAGACAGCGGCGAGCAGTACTTC.

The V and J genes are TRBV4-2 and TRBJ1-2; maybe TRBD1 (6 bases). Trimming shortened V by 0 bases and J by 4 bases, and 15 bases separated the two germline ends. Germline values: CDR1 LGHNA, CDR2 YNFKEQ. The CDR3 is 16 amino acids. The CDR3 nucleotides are TGTGCCAGCAGCCAAGAACTGGGGGCCGTATTCTATGGCTACACCTTC. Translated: CASSQELGAVFYGYTF.

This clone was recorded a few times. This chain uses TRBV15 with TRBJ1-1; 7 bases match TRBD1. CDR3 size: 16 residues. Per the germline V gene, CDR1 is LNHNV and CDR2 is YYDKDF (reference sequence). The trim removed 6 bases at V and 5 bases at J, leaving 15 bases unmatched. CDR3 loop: CATSTHLGGGSTEAFF. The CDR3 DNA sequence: TGTGCCACCAGTACCCATTTAGGGGGCGGTAGTACTGAAGCTTTCTTT. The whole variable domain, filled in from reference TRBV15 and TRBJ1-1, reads DAMVIQNPRYQVTQFGKPVTLSCSQTLNHNVMYWYQQKSSQAPKLLFHYYDKDFNNEADTPDNFQSRRPNTSFCFLDIRSPGLGDTAMYLCATSTHLGGGSTEAFFGQGTRLTVV.

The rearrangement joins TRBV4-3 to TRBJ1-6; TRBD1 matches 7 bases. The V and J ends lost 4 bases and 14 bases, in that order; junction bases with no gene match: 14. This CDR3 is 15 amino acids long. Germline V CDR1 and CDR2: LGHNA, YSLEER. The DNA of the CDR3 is TGCGCCAGCAGCCCCCAGACAGGGTACCCACGGGCCCTCCACTTT. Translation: CASSPQTGYPRALHF.

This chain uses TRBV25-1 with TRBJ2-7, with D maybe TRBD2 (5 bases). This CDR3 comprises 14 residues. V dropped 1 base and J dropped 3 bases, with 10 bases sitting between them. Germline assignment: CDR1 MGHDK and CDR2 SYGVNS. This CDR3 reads CASSESGVGYEQYF. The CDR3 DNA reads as TGTGCCAGCAGTGAATCCGGGGTGGGCTACGAGCAGTACTTC.

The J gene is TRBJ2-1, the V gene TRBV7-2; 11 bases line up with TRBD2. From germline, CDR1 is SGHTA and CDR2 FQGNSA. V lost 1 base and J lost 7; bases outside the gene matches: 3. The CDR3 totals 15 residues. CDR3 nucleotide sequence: TGTGCCAGCAGCTTAGGACTAGCGGGGAATAATGAGCAGTTCTTC. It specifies CASSLGLAGNNEQFF. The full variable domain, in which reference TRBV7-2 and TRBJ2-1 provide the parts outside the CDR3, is GAGVSQSPSNKVTEKGKDVELRCDPISGHTALYWYRQSLGQGLEFLIYFQGNSAPDKSGLPSDRFSAERTGGSVSTLTIQRTQQEDSAVYLCASSLGLAGNNEQFFGPGTRLTVL.

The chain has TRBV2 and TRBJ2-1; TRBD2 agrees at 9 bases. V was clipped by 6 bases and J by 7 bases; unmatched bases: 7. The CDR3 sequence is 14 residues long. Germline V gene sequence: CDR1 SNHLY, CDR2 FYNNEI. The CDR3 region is CASRSREGRNEQFF. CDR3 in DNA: TGTGCCAGCAGGTCGCGGGAGGGCCGGAATGAGCAGTTCTTC.

In DNA form, the CDR3 reads TGCGCCAGCAGCCAAGGAGGAAGTAAAGAGACCCAGTACTTC. Its protein is CASSQGGSKETQYF. The chain combines TRBV4-1 with TRBJ2-5; no reliable D call. The length of the CDR3 is 14 residues. Germline CDR1 and CDR2: MGHRA and YSYEKL. V dropped 1 base and J dropped 3 bases, with 9 bases sitting between them.

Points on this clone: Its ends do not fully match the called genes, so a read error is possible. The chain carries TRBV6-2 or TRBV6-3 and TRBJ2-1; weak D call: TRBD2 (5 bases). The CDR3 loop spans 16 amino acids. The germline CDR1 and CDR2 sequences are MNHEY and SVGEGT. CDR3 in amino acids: CASSATFSAASMKVVF. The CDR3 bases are TGTGCCAGCAGTGCGACCTTTTCAGCGGCGTCGATGAAAGTGGTCTTC.

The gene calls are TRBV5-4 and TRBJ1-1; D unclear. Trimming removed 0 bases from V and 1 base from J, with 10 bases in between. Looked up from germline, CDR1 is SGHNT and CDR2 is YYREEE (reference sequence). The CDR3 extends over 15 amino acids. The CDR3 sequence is CASSLDGRTNTEAFF. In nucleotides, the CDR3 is TGTGCCAGCAGCTTGGATGGCCGTACGAACACTGAAGCTTTCTTT.

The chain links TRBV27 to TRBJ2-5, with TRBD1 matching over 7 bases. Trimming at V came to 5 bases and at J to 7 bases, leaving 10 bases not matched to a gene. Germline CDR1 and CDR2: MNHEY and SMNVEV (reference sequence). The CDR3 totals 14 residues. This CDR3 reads CASSITGAAWTQYF. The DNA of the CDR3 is TGTGCCAGCAGTATAACAGGGGCCGCGTGGACCCAGTACTTC.

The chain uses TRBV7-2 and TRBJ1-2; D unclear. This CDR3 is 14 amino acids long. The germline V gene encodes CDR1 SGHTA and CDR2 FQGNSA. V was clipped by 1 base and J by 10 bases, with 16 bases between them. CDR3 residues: CASSLDGGRLPYTF. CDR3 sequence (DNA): TGTGCCAGCAGCTTAGATGGTGGCAGGTTACCCTACACCTTC.

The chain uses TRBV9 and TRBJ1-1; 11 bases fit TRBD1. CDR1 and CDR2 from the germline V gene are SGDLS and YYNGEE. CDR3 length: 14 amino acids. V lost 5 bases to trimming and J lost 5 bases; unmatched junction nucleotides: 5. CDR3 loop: CASRPGTGGTEAFF. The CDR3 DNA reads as TGTGCCAGCAGACCCGGGACAGGGGGTACTGAAGCTTTCTTT.

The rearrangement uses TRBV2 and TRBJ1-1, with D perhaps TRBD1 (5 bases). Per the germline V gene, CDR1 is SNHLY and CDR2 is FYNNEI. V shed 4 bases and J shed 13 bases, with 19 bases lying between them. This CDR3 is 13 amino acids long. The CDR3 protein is CASSVDTLRGGFF. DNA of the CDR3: TGTGCCAGCAGTGTTGATACACTTCGGGGGGGTTTCTTT.

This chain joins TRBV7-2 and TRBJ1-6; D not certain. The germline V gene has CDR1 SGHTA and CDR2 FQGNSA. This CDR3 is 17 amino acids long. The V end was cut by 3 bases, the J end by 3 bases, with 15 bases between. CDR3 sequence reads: CASSLIGSSLYNSPLHF. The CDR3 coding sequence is TGTGCCAGCAGCTTGATCGGGTCTTCCCTCTATAATTCACCCCTCCACTTT.